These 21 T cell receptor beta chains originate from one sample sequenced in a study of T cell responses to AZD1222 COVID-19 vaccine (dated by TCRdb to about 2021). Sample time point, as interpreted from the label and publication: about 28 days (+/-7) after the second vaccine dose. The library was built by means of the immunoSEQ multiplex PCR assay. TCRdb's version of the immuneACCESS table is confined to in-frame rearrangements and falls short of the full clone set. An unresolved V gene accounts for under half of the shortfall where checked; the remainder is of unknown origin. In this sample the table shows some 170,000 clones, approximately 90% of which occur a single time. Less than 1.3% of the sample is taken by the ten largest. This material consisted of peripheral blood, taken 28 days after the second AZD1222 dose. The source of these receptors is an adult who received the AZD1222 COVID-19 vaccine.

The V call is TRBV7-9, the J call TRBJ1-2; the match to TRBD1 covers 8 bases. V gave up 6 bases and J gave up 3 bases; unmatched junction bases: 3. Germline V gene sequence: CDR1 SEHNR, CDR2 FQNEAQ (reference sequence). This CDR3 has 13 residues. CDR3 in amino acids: CASRPDRDYGYTF. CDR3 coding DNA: TGTGCCAGCAGACCGGACAGGGACTATGGCTACACCTTC.

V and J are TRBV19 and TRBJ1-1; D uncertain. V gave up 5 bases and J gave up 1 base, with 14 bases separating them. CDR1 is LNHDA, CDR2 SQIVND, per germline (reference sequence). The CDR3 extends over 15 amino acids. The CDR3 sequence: CASSPPPSSNTEAFF. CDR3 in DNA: TGTGCCAGTAGTCCCCCGCCGAGTTCGAACACTGAAGCTTTCTTT.

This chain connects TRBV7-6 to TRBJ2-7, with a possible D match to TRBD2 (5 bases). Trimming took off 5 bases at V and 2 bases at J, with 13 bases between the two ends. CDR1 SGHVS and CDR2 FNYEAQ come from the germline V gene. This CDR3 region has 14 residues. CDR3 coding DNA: TGTGCCAGCAGCCCCCGGGGTTATACCTACGAGCAGTACTTC. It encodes CASSPRGYTYEQYF.

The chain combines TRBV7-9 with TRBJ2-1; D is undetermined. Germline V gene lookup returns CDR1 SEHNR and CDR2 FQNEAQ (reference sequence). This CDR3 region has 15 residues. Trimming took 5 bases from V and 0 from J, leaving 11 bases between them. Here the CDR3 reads CASSAQPTSYNEQFF. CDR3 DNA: TGTGCCAGCAGCGCTCAACCGACCTCCTACAATGAGCAGTTCTTC. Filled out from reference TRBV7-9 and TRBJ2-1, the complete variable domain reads DTGVSQNPRHKITKRGQNVTFRCDPISEHNRLYWYRQTLGQGPEFLTYFQNEAQLEKSRLLSDRFSAERPKGSFSTLEIQRTEQGDSAMYLCASSAQPTSYNEQFFGPGTRLTVL.

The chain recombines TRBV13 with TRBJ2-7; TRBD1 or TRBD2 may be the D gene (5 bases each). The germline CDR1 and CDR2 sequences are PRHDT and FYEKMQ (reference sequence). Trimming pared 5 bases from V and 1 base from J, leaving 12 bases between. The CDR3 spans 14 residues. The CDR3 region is CASSPGDGSYEQYF. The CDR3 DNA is TGTGCCAGCAGCCCCGGGGACGGTTCCTACGAGCAGTACTTC. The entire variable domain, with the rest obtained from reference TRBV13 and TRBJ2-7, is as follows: AAGVIQSPRHLIKEKRETATLKCYPIPRHDTVYWYQQGPGQDPQFLISFYEKMQSDKGSIPDRFSAQQFSDYHSELNMSSLELGDSALYFCASSPGDGSYEQYFGPGTRLTVT.

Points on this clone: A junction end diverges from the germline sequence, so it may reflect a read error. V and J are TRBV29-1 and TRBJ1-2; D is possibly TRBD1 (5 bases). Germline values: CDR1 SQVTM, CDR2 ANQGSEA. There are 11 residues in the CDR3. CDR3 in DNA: TGCAGCGCTAACATAGAGGGGAGCTATACCTTC. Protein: CSANIEGSYTF. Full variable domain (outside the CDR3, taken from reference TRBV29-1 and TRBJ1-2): SAVISQKPSRDICQRGTSLTIQCQVDSQVTMMFWYRQQPGQSLTLIATANQGSEATYESGFVIDKFPISRPNLTFSTLTVSNMSPEDSSIYLCSANIEGSYTFGSGTRLTVV.

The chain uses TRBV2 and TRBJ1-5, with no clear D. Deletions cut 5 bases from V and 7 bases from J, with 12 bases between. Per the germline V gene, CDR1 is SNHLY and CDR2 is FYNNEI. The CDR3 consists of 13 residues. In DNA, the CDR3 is TGTGCCAGCAGTCCAGCCTTGGACCAGCCCCAGCATTTT. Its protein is CASSPALDQPQHF.

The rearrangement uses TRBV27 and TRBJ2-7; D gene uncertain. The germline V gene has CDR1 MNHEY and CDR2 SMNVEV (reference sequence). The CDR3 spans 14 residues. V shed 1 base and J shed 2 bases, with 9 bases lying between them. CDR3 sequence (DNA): TGTGCCAGCAGTTTATTGGCCGAGACCTACGAGCAGTACTTC. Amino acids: CASSLLAETYEQYF.

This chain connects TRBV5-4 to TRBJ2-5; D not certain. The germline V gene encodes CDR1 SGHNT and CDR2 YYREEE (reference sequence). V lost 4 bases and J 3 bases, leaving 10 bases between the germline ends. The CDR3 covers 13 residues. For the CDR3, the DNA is TGTGCCAGCAGCGCTCGTTCCGAAGAGACCCAGTACTTC. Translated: CASSARSEETQYF.

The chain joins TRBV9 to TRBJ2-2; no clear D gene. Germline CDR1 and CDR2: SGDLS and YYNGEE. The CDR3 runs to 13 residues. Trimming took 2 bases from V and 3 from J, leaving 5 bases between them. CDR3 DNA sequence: TGTGCCAGCAGCGTTAGGGACACCGGGGAGCTGTTTTTT. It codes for CASSVRDTGELFF. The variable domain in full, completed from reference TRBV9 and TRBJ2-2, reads DSGVTQTPKHLITATGQRVTLRCSPRSGDLSVYWYQQSLDQGLQFLIQYYNGEERAKGNILERFSAQQFPDLHSELNLSSLELGDSALYFCASSVRDTGELFFGEGSRLTVL.

The CDR3 region is CASSLDPDRGANEQFF. CDR3 DNA sequence: TGTGCCAGCAGCTTAGACCCAGACAGGGGAGCAAATGAGCAGTTCTTC. This sequence joins TRBV11-3 and TRBJ2-1; TRBD1 agrees at 8 bases. V lost 0 bases to trimming and J lost 7 bases; unmatched junction nucleotides: 8. Per germline, CDR1 SGHNT and CDR2 YENEEA. The CDR3 length is 16 residues.

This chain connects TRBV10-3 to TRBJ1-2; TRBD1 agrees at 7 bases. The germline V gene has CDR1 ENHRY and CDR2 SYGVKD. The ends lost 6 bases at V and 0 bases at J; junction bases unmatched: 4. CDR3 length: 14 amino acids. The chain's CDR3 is CAIRMTGSNYGYTF. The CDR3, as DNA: TGTGCCATCAGGATGACAGGGTCTAACTATGGCTACACCTTC.

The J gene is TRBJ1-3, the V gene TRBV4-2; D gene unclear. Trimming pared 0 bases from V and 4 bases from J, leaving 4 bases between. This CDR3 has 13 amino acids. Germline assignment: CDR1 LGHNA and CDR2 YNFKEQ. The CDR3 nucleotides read TGTGCCAGCAGCCAAGATGCAGGAAACACCATATATTTT. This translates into CASSQDAGNTIYF.

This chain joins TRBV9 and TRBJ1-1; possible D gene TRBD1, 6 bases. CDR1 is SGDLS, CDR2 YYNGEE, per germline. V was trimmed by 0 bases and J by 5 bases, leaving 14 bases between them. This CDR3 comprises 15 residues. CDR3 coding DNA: TGTGCCAGCAGCGTAGGTGAAGGGGGGAATACTGAAGCTTTCTTT. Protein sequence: CASSVGEGGNTEAFF.

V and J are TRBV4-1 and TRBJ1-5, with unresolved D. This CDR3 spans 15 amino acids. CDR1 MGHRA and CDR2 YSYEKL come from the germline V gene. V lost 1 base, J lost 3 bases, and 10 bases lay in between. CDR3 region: CASSQVGISNQPQHF. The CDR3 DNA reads TGCGCCAGCAGCCAAGTTGGGATCTCCAATCAGCCCCAGCATTTT.

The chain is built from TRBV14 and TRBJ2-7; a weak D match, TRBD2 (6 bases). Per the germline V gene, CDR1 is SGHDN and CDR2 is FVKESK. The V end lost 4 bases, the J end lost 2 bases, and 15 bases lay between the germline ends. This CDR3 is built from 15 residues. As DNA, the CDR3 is TGTGCCAGCAGCCGTTACCCCGGGACTGCCTACGAGCAGTACTTC. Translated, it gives CASSRYPGTAYEQYF.

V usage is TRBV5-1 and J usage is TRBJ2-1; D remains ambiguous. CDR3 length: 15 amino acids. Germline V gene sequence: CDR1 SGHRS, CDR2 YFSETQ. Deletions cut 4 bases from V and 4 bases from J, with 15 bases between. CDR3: CASSPASARYNEQFF. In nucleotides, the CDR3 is TGCGCCAGCAGCCCCGCATCAGCCAGGTACAATGAGCAGTTCTTC.

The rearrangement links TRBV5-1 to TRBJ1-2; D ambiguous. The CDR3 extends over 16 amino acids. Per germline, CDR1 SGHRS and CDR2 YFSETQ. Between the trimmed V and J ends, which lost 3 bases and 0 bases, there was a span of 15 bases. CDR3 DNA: TGCGCCAGCAGCTCTCTGGGAGTTCCCACTAACTATGGCTACACCTTC. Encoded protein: CASSSLGVPTNYGYTF.

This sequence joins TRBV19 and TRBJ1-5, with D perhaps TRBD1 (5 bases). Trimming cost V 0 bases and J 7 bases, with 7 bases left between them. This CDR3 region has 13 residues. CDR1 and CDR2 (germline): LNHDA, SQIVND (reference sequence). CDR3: CASSIDGGQPQHF. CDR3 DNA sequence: TGTGCCAGTAGTATAGATGGGGGGCAGCCCCAGCATTTT.

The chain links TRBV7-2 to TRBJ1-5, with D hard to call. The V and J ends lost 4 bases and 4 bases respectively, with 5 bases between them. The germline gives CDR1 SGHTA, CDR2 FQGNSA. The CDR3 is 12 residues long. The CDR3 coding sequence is TGTGCCAGCAGCTCACTAAATCAGCCCCAGCATTTT. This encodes CASSSLNQPQHF.

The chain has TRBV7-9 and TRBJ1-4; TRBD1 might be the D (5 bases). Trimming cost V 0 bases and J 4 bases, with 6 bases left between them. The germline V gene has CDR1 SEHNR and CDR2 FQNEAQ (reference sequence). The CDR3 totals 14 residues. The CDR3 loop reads CASSLADSNEKLFF. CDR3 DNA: TGTGCCAGCAGCTTAGCCGACAGTAATGAAAAACTGTTTTTT.